This T cell receptor beta chain comes out of a study of blood T cell repertoires in COVID-19. V was clipped by 4 bases and J by 0 bases; unmatched bases: 8. CDR3 length: 16 residues. CDR1 and CDR2 from the germline V gene are KGHSH and LQKENI. Generated by immunoSEQ multiplex PCR, the TCRdb table keeps only in-frame clones and is missing some. The sample includes tens of thousands of clones, 86% of them seen just once. The receptor was isolated from a man under 40 with acute or convalescent COVID-19. The sequenced sample was peripheral blood. The chain recombines TRBV18 with TRBJ1-1; 7 positions match TRBD1. The CDR3 bases are TGTGCCAGCTCACAACAGACAGGGCTGATGAACACTGAAGCTTTCTTT. Translation: CASSQQTGLMNTEAFF.